The 27 T cell receptor beta chains presented below share a single source sample, sequenced in a study of identifying expanded T cells in peripheral blood. Method: immunoSEQ multiplex PCR; TCRdb's copy keeps in-frame clones and lacks some. Of about 81,000 clones in the sample, over 80% were seen once. Sequenced: blood. These receptors were taken from a person aged 18 to 75 in good health.

CDR3 amino acids: CASSDGRTDTQYF. The CDR3 coding sequence is TGTGCCAGCAGTGACGGAAGGACAGATACGCAGTATTTT. The chain is built from TRBV6-1 and TRBJ2-3; no clear D gene. The CDR3 consists of 13 residues. Trimming removed 3 bases at V and 3 bases at J, with 7 bases between. Per the germline V gene, CDR1 is MNHNS and CDR2 is SASEGT.

The chain is built from TRBV7-6 and TRBJ2-7; D not resolved. Germline V lookup: CDR1 SGHVS, CDR2 FNYEAQ. This CDR3 contains 14 residues. Trimming pared 0 bases from V and 3 bases from J, leaving 9 bases between. The CDR3 here is CASSLASVSYEQYF. CDR3 nucleotide sequence: TGTGCCAGCAGCTTAGCATCTGTAAGCTACGAGCAGTACTTC.

J is TRBJ1-1 and V is TRBV29-1; 7 nucleotides agree with TRBD1. Germline CDR1 and CDR2: SQVTM and ANQGSEA. This CDR3 region has 13 residues. The V gene end was trimmed by 7 bases and the J gene end by 4 bases; junction bases not matched to a gene: 9. For the CDR3, the DNA is TGCAGCGCCGCAGGGGGGTCTGGCACTGAAGCTTTCTTT. As protein: CSAAGGSGTEAFF.

V gene TRBV6-4 combines with J gene TRBJ2-3; D tentatively fits TRBD1 or TRBD2 (5 bases each). The ends were cut back, 0 bases at V and 4 bases at J, with 11 bases in the middle. The CDR3 has 15 residues. Germline lookup yields CDR1 MRHNA and CDR2 SNTAGT. CDR3 loop: CASSDSGGTADTQYF. The CDR3 nucleotides are TGTGCCAGCAGTGACTCGGGTGGGACCGCAGATACGCAGTATTTT.

This clone has only one observation. One end of the junction does not line up with germline, which may come from a read error. V usage is TRBV7-7 and J usage is TRBJ2-1, with TRBD2 matching over 12 bases. The CDR3 consists of 16 residues. The germline V gene encodes CDR1 SSHAT and CDR2 FNYEAQ (reference sequence). CDR3 loop: CASSLGASGRASEQFF. The CDR3 DNA reads TGTGCTAGCAGCTTAGGCGCTAGCGGGAGGGCCAGTGAGCAGTTCTTC.

There are a few counts of this clone. This chain links TRBV6-5 with TRBJ2-2, with D unresolved. The V gene's germline CDR1 is MNHEY and CDR2 SVGAGI. The CDR3 runs to 15 residues. With 2 bases removed from V and 7 bases from J, the gap between germline ends came to 14 bases. CDR3: CASSYAGLRNGELFF. The DNA for the CDR3 is TGTGCCAGCAGTTACGCCGGCCTAAGGAACGGGGAGCTGTTTTTT.

This chain connects TRBV2 to TRBJ1-2; no clear D. Between the trimmed V and J ends, which lost 4 bases and 2 bases, there was a span of 5 bases. The CDR3 is 12 residues long. Germline V gene sequence: CDR1 SNHLY, CDR2 FYNNEI. As DNA, the CDR3 is TGTGCCAGCAGTGTGGAGAACTATGGCTACACCTTC. Its protein product is CASSVENYGYTF.

The V call is TRBV7-8, the J call TRBJ1-5, with 9 bases aligning to TRBD1. With V trimmed by 1 base and J by 4 bases, 2 bases remained unmatched. Germline V gene lookup returns CDR1 SGHVS and CDR2 FQNEAQ. The CDR3 length is 15 residues. CDR3 amino acids: CASSLGGQGNQPQHF. CDR3 nucleotides: TGTGCCAGCAGCTTAGGTGGACAGGGGAATCAGCCCCAGCATTTT.

The V and J genes are TRBV28 and TRBJ2-7; D is perhaps TRBD2 (7 bases). V shed 6 bases and J shed 4 bases, with 16 bases lying between them. CDR1 is MDHEN, CDR2 SYDVKM, per germline. The CDR3 spans 14 residues. As DNA, the CDR3 is TGTGCCAGCAGCCCACCGGGGGGCCAGTACGAGCAGTACTTC. Protein product: CASSPPGGQYEQYF.

The chain combines TRBV25-1 with TRBJ1-1; no firm D call. The CDR3 spans 14 residues. The germline gives CDR1 MGHDK, CDR2 SYGVNS. V was cut by 2 bases and J by 0 bases, with 7 bases left in between. CDR3 in amino acids: CASSEPSMNTEAFF. The CDR3 bases are TGTGCCAGCAGTGAACCCAGCATGAACACTGAAGCTTTCTTT.

This clone is termed large. V is TRBV2 and J is TRBJ2-7, with D tentatively TRBD2 (6 bases). Germline values: CDR1 SNHLY, CDR2 FYNNEI. The CDR3 runs to 14 residues. V lost 6 bases to trimming and J lost 6 bases, with 18 bases between them. CDR3 bases: TGTGCCAGCAGCACGCTCGGGGGTACCCGCGAGCAGTACTTC. Its translation: CASSTLGGTREQYF.

This clone was seen only a few times. The chain uses TRBV9 and TRBJ2-1, with D unclear. The CDR3 covers 15 residues. From germline, CDR1 is SGDLS and CDR2 YYNGEE. The V end lost 0 bases, the J end lost 6 bases, and 13 bases lay between the germline ends. This chain's CDR3 is CASSVVSGPRNEQFF. As DNA, the CDR3 is TGTGCCAGCAGCGTAGTCTCAGGACCCCGCAATGAGCAGTTCTTC.

CDR3 coding DNA: TGCGCCAGCAGCAACATCAATGAGCAGTTCTTC. Translation: CASSNINEQFF. This rearrangement joins TRBV4-3 to TRBJ2-1; the D is unclear. CDR3 length: 11 amino acids. The V gene's germline CDR1 is LGHNA and CDR2 YSLEER. The V end was cut by 5 bases, the J end by 6 bases, with 5 bases between.

As DNA, the CDR3 is TGTGCCAGCAGCTCAGGTACCAATGAAAAACTGTTTTTT. This codes for CASSSGTNEKLFF. The chain carries TRBV13 and TRBJ1-4; D ambiguous. This CDR3 spans 13 amino acids. The V gene's germline CDR1 is PRHDT and CDR2 FYEKMQ (reference sequence). V was shortened by 4 bases and J by 5 bases, with 8 bases between the two germline ends.

In regard to this clone: Other DNA sequences within the sample encode an identical CDR3. The CDR3 sequence is CASSLRYEQYF. The CDR3 DNA sequence: TGTGCCAGCAGTTTGCGCTACGAGCAGTACTTC. The J gene is TRBJ2-7, the V gene TRBV28, with unresolved D. The germline V and J ends were trimmed by 3 bases and 3 bases, with 3 bases remaining between them. Germline-derived CDR1 and CDR2 are MDHEN and SYDVKM. The CDR3 consists of 11 residues.

The J gene is TRBJ2-7, the V gene TRBV6-5; D perhaps matches TRBD2 (5 bases). The V and J ends lost 4 bases and 1 base respectively, with 14 bases between them. There are 15 residues in the CDR3. Germline V CDR1 and CDR2: MNHEY, SVGAGI. For the CDR3, the DNA is TGTGCCAGCAGTTTTCTCGAGGGTAGTTCCTACGAGCAGTACTTC. Protein: CASSFLEGSSYEQYF.

The chain employs TRBV28 and TRBJ2-7; 10 nucleotides line up with TRBD2. The CDR3 is 16 residues long. Germline V gives CDR1 MDHEN, CDR2 SYDVKM. With V trimmed by 2 bases and J by 5 bases, 9 bases remained unmatched. The CDR3 region has the DNA TGTGCCAGCAGTTTAACTAGCGGGATTAATATCCACGAGCAGTACTTC. Amino acids: CASSLTSGINIHEQYF.

The gene calls are TRBV19 and TRBJ2-7, with D unclear. Germline assignment: CDR1 LNHDA and CDR2 SQIVND (reference sequence). The CDR3 has 15 residues. Trimming stripped 3 bases from V and 0 bases from J, with 12 bases between. The DNA of the CDR3 is TGTGCCAGTAGTATCGGCGCCTTCAGCTCCTACGAGCAGTACTTC. It codes for CASSIGAFSSYEQYF.

On this clone itself: The germline gene is not matched at one end of the junction; a read error may be the cause. The rearrangement uses TRBV7-7 and TRBJ2-7, with 8 bases fitting TRBD1. This CDR3 region has 13 residues. Germline V gene data show CDR1 as SSHAT and CDR2 as FNYEAQ (reference sequence). CDR3 in amino acids: CASSLESGTGLYF. CDR3 DNA: TGTGCTAGCAGCTTAGAGTCCGGGACAGGACTGTACTTC.

The chain is built from TRBV6-5 and TRBJ1-1; D is unclear. Trimming took off 7 bases at V and 3 bases at J, with 18 bases between the two ends. This CDR3 is built from 15 residues. From germline, CDR1 is MNHEY and CDR2 SVGAGI. The CDR3 DNA reads TGTGCCAGCAATCCCCGCGGCAGCACTTACACTGAAGCTTTCTTT. Translated, it gives CASNPRGSTYTEAFF.

The rearrangement uses TRBV28 and TRBJ2-1; D is possibly TRBD1 (5 bases). The CDR3 is 12 amino acids. Trimming removed 6 bases from V and 9 bases from J, with 12 bases in between. Germline assignment: CDR1 MDHEN and CDR2 SYDVKM. DNA of the CDR3: TGTGCCAGCAGCCGACAGTCCTTTGAGCAGTTCTTC. This gives the protein CASSRQSFEQFF.

This clone has a single count. The chain has TRBV5-1 and TRBJ2-1; tentatively, D is TRBD1 (6 bases). V lost 4 bases, J lost 1 base, and 6 bases lay in between. The CDR3 spans 13 residues. Germline-derived CDR1 and CDR2 are SGHRS and YFSETQ. CDR3: CASSTGSYNEQFF. DNA for the CDR3: TGCGCCAGCAGCACAGGGTCCTACAATGAGCAGTTCTTC. The full variable domain, completed using reference TRBV5-1 and TRBJ2-1, is KAGVTQTPRYLIKTRGQQVTLSCSPISGHRSVSWYQQTPGQGLQFLFEYFSETQRNKGNFPGRFSGRQFSNSRSEMNVSTLELGDSALYLCASSTGSYNEQFFGPGTRLTVL.

This chain joins TRBV6-5 and TRBJ2-2, with TRBD1 identical over 10 bases. The length of the CDR3 is 14 residues. CDR1 and CDR2 from the germline V gene are MNHEY and SVGAGI. The V segment lost 6 bases and the J segment 4 bases; nucleotides outside the gene matches: 2. The CDR3 nucleotides are TGTGCCAGCAGCGGGACAGGGGTCACCGGGGAGCTGTTTTTT. It encodes CASSGTGVTGELFF.

This clone was counted once. The chain carries TRBV4-1 and TRBJ2-5; TRBD2 aligns across 13 bases. The ends lost 2 bases at V and 5 bases at J; junction bases unmatched: 5. The CDR3 has 16 residues. Germline V gene lookup returns CDR1 MGHRA and CDR2 YSYEKL. CDR3: CASSQLGLAGAETQYF. CDR3 nucleotide sequence: TGCGCCAGCAGCCAACTTGGACTAGCGGGAGCGGAGACCCAGTACTTC.

V and J are TRBV5-1 and TRBJ1-1, with TRBD1 matching over 7 bases. Germline V CDR1 and CDR2: SGHRS, YFSETQ. The CDR3 runs 15 residues. After removal of 3 bases from V and 4 bases from J, the junction contained 9 bases not matched to a gene. CDR3 region: CASSSTGQGGTEAFF. The DNA for the CDR3 is TGCGCCAGCAGCTCGACAGGGCAGGGAGGCACTGAAGCTTTCTTT.

This clone has more than one count but fewer than ten. The rearrangement joins TRBV5-1 to TRBJ1-5; 8 nucleotides align to TRBD1. V was clipped by 3 bases and J by 5 bases; unmatched bases: 7. The CDR3 has 15 amino acids. Germline CDR1 reads SGHRS; CDR2 reads YFSETQ. As DNA, the CDR3 is TGCGCCAGCAGCTCGACAGGGGACAACGATCAGCCCCAGCATTTT. Its translation: CASSSTGDNDQPQHF.

The chain joins TRBV19 to TRBJ2-5, with D perhaps TRBD1 or TRBD2 (5 bases each). This CDR3 has 13 residues. V lost 4 bases, J lost 5 bases, and 11 bases lay in between. The V gene's germline CDR1 is LNHDA and CDR2 SQIVND (reference sequence). CDR3 nucleotide sequence: TGTGCCAGTAGTACCGGGGCGCAGGAGACCCAGTACTTC. It translates to CASSTGAQETQYF.